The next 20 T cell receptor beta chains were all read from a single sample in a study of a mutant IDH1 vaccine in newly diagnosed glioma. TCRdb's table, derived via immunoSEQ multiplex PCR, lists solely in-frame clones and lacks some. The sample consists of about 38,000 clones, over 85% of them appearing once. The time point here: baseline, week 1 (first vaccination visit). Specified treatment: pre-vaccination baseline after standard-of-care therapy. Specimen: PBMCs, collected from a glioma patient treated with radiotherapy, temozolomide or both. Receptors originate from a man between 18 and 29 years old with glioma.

The DNA of the CDR3 is TGTGCCAGCAGCTTAGGGACATTTGATGGCTACACCTTC. It yields the protein CASSLGTFDGYTF. The chain couples TRBV7-9 to TRBJ1-2, with a possible D match to TRBD1 (5 bases). Germline lookup yields CDR1 SEHNR and CDR2 FQNEAQ (reference sequence). The CDR3 contains 13 residues. V was cut by 1 base and J by 6 bases, with 9 bases left in between.

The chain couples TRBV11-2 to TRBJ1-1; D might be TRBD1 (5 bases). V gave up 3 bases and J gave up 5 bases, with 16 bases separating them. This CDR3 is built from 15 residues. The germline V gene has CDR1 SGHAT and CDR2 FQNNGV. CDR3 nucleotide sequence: TGTGCCAGCAGCTTGGGGGTTGGTGCAGGAACTGAAGCTTTCTTT. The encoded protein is CASSLGVGAGTEAFF.

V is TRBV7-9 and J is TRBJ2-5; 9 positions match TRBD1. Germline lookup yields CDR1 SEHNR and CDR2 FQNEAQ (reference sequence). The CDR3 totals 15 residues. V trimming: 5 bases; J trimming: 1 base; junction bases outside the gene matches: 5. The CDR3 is CASSHTGGTQETQYF. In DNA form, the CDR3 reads TGTGCCAGCAGCCATACAGGGGGCACCCAAGAGACCCAGTACTTC.

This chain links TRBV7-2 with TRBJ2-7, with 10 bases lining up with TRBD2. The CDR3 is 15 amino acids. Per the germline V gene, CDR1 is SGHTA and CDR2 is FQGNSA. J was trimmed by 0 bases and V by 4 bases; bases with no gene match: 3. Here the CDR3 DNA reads TGTGCCAGCAGCTCTAGCGGGAGTGGCTCCTACGAGCAGTACTTC. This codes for CASSSSGSGSYEQYF.

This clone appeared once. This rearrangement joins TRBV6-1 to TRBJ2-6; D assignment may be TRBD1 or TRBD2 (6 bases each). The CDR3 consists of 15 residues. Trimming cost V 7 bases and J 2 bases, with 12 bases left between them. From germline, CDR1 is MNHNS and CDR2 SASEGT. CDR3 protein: CASTMRGAGANVLTF. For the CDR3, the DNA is TGTGCCAGCACCATGAGGGGGGCTGGGGCCAACGTCCTGACTTTC.

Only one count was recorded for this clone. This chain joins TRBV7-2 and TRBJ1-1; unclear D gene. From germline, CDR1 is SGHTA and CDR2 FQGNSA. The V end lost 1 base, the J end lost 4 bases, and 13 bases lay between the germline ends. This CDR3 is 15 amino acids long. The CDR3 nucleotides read TGTGCCAGCAGCTTAGGTGGAGTGGGTAGCACTGAAGCTTTCTTT. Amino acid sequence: CASSLGGVGSTEAFF.

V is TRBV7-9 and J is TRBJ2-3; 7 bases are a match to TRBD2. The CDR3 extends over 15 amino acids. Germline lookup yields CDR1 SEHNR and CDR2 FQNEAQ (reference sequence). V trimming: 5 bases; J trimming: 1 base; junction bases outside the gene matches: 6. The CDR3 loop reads CASSPRGEGTDTQYF. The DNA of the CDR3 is TGTGCCAGCAGCCCACGGGGGGAGGGCACAGATACGCAGTATTTT.

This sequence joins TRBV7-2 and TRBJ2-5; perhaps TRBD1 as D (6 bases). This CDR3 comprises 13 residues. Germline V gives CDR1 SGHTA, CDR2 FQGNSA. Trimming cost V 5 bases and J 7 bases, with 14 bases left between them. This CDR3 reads CASSPDSKRTQYF. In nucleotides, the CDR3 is TGTGCCAGCAGCCCGGACAGCAAGAGGACCCAGTACTTC. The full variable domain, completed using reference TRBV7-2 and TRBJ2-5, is GAGVSQSPSNKVTEKGKDVELRCDPISGHTALYWYRQSLGQGLEFLIYFQGNSAPDKSGLPSDRFSAERTGGSVSTLTIQRTQQEDSAVYLCASSPDSKRTQYFGPGTRLLVL.

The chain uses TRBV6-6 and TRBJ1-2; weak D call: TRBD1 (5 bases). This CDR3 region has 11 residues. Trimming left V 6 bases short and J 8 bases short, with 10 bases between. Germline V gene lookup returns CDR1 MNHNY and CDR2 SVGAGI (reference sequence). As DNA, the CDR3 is TGTGCCAGCAGCACAGGTGGCGGCTACACCTTC. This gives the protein CASSTGGGYTF.

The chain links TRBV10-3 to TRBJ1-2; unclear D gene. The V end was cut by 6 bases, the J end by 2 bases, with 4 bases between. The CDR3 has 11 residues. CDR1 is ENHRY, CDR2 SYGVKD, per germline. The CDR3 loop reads CAIRDNYGYTF. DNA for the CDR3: TGTGCCATCAGAGACAACTATGGCTACACCTTC.

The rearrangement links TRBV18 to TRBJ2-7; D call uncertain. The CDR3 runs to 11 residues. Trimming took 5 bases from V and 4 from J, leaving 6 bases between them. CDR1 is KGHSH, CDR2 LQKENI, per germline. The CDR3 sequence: CASSSGYEQYF. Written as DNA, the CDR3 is TGTGCCAGCTCATCGGGTTACGAGCAGTACTTC.

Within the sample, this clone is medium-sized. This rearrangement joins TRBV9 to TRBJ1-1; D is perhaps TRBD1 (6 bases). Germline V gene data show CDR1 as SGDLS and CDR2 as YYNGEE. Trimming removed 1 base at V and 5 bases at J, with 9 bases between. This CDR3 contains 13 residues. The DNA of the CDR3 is TGTGCCAGCAGCGTATCGGGGGCAACTGAAGCTTTCTTT. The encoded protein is CASSVSGATEAFF.

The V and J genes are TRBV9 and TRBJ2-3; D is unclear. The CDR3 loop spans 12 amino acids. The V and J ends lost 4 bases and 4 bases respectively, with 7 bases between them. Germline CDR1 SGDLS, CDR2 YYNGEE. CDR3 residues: CASSSFADTQYF. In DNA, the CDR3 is TGTGCCAGCAGCAGCTTCGCAGATACGCAGTATTTT.

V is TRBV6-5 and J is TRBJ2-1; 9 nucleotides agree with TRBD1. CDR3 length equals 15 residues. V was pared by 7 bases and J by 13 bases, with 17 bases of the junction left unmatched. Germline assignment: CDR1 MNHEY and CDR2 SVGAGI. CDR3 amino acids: CASTPPGQGRGGQFF. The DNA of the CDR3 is TGTGCCAGCACCCCCCCGGGACAGGGAAGGGGAGGTCAGTTCTTC.

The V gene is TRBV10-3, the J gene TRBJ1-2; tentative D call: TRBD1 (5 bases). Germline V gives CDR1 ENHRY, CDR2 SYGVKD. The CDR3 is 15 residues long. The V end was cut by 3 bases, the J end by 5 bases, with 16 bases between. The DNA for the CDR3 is TGTGCCATCAGTGACCCCGGGGGGGTTTCGTATGGCTACACCTTC. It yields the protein CAISDPGGVSYGYTF.

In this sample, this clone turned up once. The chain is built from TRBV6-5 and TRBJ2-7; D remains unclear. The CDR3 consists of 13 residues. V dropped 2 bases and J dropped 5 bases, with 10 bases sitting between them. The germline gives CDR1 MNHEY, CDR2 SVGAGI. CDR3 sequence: CASSYAGADEQYF. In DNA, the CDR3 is TGTGCCAGCAGTTACGCAGGCGCCGACGAGCAGTACTTC.

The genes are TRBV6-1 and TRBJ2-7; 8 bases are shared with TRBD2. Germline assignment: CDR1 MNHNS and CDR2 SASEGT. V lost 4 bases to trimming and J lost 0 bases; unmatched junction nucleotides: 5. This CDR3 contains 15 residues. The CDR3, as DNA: TGTGCCAGCAGTGCGACTAGCGCTAGCTCCTACGAGCAGTACTTC. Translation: CASSATSASSYEQYF.

DNA for the CDR3: TGCGCCAGCAGCCCCGGTTACAATGAGCAGTTCTTC. Amino acids: CASSPGYNEQFF. The chain couples TRBV5-1 to TRBJ2-1; unclear D gene. CDR1 is SGHRS and CDR2 is YFSETQ in the germline V gene. V shed 4 bases and J shed 4 bases, with 6 bases lying between them. CDR3 length: 12 amino acids.

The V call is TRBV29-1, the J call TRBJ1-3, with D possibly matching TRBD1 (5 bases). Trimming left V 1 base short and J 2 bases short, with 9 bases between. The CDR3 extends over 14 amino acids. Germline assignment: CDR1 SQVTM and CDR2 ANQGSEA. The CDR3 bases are TGCAGCGTTGAAGGACAGAGACCTGGAAACACCATATATTTT. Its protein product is CSVEGQRPGNTIYF.

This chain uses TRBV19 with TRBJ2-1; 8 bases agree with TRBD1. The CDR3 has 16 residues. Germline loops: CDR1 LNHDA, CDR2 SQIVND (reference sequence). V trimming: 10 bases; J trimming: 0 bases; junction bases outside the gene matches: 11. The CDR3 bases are TGTGCCATCGAACTCTGGACAGGGAGCTCCTACAATGAGCAGTTCTTC. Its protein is CAIELWTGSSYNEQFF.